This T cell receptor (beta chain) was captured in a study of cytomegalovirus exposure and HLA in healthy donors. Study-level results: TCR beta V- and J-gene trimming, according to a later analysis, was linked to a missense DCLRE1C variant.

Use of 60 Vbeta and 13 Jbeta primers characterized the PCR. Sequencing was performed with immunoSEQ multiplex PCR; in TCRdb, only in-frame clones are kept and a portion is missing. Of tens of thousands of clones listed, 78% were seen once; the top ten hold 1.6%. CDR3 length: 16 residues. The germline CDR1 and CDR2 sequences are SEHNR and FQNEAQ (reference sequence). About this clone: Its antigen is not known. A read error may account for a junction end that differs from germline.

Healthy bone marrow donors made up the donors. V gene TRBV7-9 combines with J gene TRBJ2-6, with D possibly being TRBD1 (5 bases). Sequencing was carried out using PBMCs. The sequence was collected from a man between 35 and 55 years old in good health and CMV-seronegative. CDR3 coding DNA: TGTGCCAGCAGCCCGCTCATAGGGTCTGGGGCCAACGGCCTGACTTTC. Translated: CASSPLIGSGANGLTF.